The 2 T cell receptor beta chains below come from one sample, sequenced in a study of breast tumors, draining lymph nodes, adjacent tissues. Breast cancer patients provided tissue from their axillary draining lymph nodes. TCRdb reanalysed the multiplex PCR reads using MiXCR and keeps one entry per CDR3 protein. In the table there are under 250,000 distinct CDR3 sequences, roughly 32% of which are singletons. The specimen sequenced was axillary lymph node tissue. These receptors originate from a female donor with breast cancer. Some clones in this sample may be carry-over from other donors' samples.

This clonotype occurred many times. The chain's CDR3 is CASSYPRQGAWGESDTGELFF. CDR3 nucleotides: TGTGCCAGCAGTTACCCTCGACAGGGGGCTTGGGGGGAGTCTGACACCGGGGAGCTGTTTTTT. This chain connects TRBV6-5 to TRBJ2-2, with TRBD1 matching 10 bases. This CDR3 spans 21 amino acids. CDR1 and CDR2 from the germline V gene are MNHEY and SVGAGI. The junction had 18 bases not matched to a gene; V was cut back by 2 bases and J by 3 bases.

This clonotype has at least ten counts. Given a much more abundant clone one base away, this may be a read error. The chain is built from TRBV15 and TRBJ1-6; D unclear. This CDR3 has 14 residues. The germline CDR1 and CDR2 sequences are LNHNV and YYDKDF (reference sequence). The V end lost 5 bases, the J end lost 10 bases, and 15 bases lay between the germline ends. In DNA form, the CDR3 reads TGTGCCACCAGCGGAGTTCATTCGGGCTCACCCCTCCACTTT. Encoded protein: CATSGVHSGSPLHF.